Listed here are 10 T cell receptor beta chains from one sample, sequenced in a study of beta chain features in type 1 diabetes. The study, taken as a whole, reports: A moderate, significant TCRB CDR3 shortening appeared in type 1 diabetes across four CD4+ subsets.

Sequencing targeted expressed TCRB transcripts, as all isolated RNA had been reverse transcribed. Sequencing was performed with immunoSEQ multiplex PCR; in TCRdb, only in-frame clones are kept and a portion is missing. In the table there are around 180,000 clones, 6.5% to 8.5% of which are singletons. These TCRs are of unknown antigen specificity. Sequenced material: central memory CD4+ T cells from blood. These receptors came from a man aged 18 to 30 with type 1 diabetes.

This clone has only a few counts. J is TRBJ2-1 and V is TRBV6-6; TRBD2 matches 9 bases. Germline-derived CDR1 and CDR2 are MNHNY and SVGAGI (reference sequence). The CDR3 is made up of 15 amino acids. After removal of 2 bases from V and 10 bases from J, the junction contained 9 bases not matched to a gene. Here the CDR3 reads CASSYVSSGTNEQFF. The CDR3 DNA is TGTGCCAGCAGTTACGTCTCTAGCGGGACAAACGAGCAGTTCTTC.

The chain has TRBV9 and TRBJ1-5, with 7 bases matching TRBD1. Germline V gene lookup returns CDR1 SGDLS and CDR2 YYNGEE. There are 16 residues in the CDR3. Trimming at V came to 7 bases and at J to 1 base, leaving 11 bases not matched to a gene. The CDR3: CASSLGGPESNQPQHF. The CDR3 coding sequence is TGTGCCAGCTCCTTAGGGGGCCCTGAGAGCAATCAGCCCCAGCATTTT. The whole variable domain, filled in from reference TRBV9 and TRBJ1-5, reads DSGVTQTPKHLITATGQRVTLRCSPRSGDLSVYWYQQSLDQGLQFLIQYYNGEERAKGNILERFSAQQFPDLHSELNLSSLELGDSALYFCASSLGGPESNQPQHFGDGTRLSIL.

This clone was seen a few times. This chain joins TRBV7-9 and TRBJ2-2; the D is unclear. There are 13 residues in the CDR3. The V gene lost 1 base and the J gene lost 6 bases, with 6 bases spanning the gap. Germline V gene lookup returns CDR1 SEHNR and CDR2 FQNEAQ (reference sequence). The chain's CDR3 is CASSLDRSGELFF. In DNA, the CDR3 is TGTGCCAGCAGCTTAGACAGATCCGGGGAGCTGTTTTTT.

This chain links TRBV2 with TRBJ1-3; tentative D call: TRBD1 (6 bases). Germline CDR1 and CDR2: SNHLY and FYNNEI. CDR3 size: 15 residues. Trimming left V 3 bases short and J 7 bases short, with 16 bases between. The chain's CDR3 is CASSDKQGGRNTIYF. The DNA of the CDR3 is TGTGCCAGCAGTGATAAACAGGGAGGGCGGAACACCATATATTTT.

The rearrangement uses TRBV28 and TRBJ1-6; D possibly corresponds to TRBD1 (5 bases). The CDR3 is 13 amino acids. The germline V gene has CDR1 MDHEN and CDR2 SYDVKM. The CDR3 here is CKTQDTYNSPLHF. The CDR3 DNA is TGTAAGACACAGGATACCTATAATTCACCCCTCCACTTT.

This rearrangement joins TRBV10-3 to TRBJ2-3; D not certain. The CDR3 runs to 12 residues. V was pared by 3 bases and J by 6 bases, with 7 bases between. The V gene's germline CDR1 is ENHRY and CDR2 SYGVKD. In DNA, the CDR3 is TGTGCCATCAGTGACTCGGAGGATACGCAGTATTTT. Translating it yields CAISDSEDTQYF.

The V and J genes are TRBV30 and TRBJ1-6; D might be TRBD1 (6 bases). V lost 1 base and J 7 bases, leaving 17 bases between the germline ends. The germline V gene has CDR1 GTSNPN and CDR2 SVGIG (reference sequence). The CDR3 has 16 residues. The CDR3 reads CAWSETLRGENSPLHF. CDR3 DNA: TGTGCCTGGAGTGAGACCCTCAGGGGAGAGAATTCACCCCTCCACTTT.

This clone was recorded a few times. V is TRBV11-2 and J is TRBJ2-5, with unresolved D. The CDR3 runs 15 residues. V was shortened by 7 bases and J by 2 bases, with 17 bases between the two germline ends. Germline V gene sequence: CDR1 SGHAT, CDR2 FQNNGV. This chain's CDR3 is CASTRLGSVQETQYF. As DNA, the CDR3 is TGTGCCAGCACCCGCCTAGGAAGCGTGCAAGAGACCCAGTACTTC.

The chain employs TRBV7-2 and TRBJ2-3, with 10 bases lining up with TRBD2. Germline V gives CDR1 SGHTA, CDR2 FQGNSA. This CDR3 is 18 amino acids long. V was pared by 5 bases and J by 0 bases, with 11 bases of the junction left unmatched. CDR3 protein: CASSAGSGGGLSTDTQYF. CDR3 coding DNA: TGTGCCAGCAGCGCGGGAAGCGGGGGGGGACTTAGCACAGATACGCAGTATTTT.

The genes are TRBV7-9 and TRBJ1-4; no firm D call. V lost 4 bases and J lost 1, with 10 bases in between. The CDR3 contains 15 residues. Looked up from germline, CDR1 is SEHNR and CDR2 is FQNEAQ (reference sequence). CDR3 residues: CASSSPRGTNEKLFF. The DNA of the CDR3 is TGTGCCAGCAGCTCACCGCGGGGAACTAATGAAAAACTGTTTTTT.